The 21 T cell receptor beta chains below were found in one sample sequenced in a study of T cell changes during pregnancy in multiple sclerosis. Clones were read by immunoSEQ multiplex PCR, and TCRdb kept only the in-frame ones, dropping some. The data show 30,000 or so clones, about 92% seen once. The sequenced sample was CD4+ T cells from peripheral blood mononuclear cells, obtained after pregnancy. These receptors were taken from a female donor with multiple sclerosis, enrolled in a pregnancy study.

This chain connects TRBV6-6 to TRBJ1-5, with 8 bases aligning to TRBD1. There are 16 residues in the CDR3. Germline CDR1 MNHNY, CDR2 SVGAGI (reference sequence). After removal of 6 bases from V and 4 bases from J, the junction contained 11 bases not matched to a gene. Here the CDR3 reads CASRSAVDRANQPQHF. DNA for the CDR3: TGTGCCAGCAGGAGTGCTGTGGACAGGGCAAATCAGCCCCAGCATTTT.

CDR3 in amino acids: CASSLGGGKETQYF. The CDR3 DNA reads as TGTGCCAGCAGCTTAGGGGGGGGGAAAGAGACCCAGTACTTC. This chain joins TRBV7-3 and TRBJ2-5, with TRBD2 identical over 7 bases. Germline V gene data show CDR1 as SGHTA and CDR2 as FQGTGA. V shed 2 bases and J 3 bases; nucleotides not matched to a gene: 3. This CDR3 spans 14 amino acids.

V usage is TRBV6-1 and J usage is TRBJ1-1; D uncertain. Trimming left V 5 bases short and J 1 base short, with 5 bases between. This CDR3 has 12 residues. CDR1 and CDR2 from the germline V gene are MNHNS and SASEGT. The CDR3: CASSRRNTEAFF. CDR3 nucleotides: TGTGCCAGCAGTCGGAGGAACACTGAAGCTTTCTTT.

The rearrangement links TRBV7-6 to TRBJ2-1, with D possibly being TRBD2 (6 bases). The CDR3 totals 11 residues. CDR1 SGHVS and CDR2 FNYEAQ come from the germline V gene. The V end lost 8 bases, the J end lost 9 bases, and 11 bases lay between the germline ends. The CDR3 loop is CASSQGGEQFF. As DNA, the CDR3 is TGTGCCAGCTCCCAGGGAGGTGAGCAGTTCTTC.

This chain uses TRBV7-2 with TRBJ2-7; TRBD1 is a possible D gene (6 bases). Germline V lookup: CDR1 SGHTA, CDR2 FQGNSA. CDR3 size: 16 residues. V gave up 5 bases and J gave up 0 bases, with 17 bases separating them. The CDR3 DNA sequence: TGTGCCAGCAGCCCGGGGACACCTTTCGGCTCCTACGAGCAGTACTTC. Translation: CASSPGTPFGSYEQYF.

The CDR3 reads CASSDYSGVGYEQYF. The CDR3 DNA reads as TGTGCCAGCAGTGACTATAGCGGGGTGGGCTACGAGCAGTACTTC. The chain couples TRBV25-1 to TRBJ2-7, with 8 nucleotides matching TRBD2. There are 15 residues in the CDR3. After removal of 3 bases from V and 3 bases from J, the junction contained 7 bases not matched to a gene. Germline CDR1 MGHDK, CDR2 SYGVNS.

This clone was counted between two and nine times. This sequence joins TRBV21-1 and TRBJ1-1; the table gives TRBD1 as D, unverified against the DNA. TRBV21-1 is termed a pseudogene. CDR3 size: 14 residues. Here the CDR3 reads CASNKKGNRTEAFF. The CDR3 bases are TGTGCCAGTAATAAAAAGGGGAACAGGACTGAAGCTTTCTTT.

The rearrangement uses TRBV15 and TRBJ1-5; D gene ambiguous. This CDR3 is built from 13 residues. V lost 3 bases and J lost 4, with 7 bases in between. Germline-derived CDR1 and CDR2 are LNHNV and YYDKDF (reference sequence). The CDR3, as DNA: TGTGCCACCAGCAGTTCAGGTAATCAGCCCCAGCATTTT. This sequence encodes CATSSSGNQPQHF.

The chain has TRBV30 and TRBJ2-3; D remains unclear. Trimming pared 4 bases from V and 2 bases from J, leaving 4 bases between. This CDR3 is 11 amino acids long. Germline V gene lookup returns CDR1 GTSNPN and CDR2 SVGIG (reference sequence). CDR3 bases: TGTGCCTGGACCAACACAGATACGCAGTATTTT. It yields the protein CAWTNTDTQYF.

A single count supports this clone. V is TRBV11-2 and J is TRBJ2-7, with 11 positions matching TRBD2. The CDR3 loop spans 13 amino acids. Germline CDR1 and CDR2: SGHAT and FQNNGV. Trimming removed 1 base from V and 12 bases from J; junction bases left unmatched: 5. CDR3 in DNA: TGTGCCAGCAGCTTAGCGGGTCTAGCGGGAGGGTACTTC. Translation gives CASSLAGLAGGYF. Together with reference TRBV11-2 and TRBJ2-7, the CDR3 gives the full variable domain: EAGVAQSPRYKIIEKRQSVAFWCNPISGHATLYWYQQILGQGPKLLIQFQNNGVVDDSQLPKDRFSAERLKGVDSTLKIQPAKLEDSAVYLCASSLAGLAGGYFGPGTRLTVT.

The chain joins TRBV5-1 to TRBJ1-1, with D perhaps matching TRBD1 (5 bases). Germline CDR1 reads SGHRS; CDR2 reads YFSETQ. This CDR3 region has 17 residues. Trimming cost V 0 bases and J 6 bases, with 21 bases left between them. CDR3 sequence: CASSLGGVGREVAEAFF. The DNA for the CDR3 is TGCGCCAGCAGCTTGGGGGGCGTCGGCAGGGAGGTTGCTGAAGCTTTCTTT.

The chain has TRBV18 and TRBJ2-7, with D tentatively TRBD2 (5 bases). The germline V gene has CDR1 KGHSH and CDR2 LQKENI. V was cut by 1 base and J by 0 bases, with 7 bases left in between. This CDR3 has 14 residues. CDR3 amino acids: CASSPQRDSYEQYF. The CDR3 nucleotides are TGTGCCAGCTCACCACAGAGGGACTCCTACGAGCAGTACTTC. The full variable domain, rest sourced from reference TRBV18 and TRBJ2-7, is NAGVMQNPRHLVRRRGQEARLRCSPMKGHSHVYWYRQLPEEGLKFMVYLQKENIIDESGMPKERFSAEFPKEGPSILRIQQVVRGDSAAYFCASSPQRDSYEQYFGPGTRLTVT.

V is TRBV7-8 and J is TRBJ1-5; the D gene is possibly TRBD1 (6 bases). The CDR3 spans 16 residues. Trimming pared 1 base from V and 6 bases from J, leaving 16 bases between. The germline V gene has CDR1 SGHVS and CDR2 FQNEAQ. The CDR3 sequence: CASSLGETGFGQPQHF. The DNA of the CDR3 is TGTGCCAGCAGCTTAGGGGAAACAGGGTTCGGTCAGCCCCAGCATTTT. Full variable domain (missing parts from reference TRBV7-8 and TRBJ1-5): GAGVSQSPRYKVAKRGQDVALRCDPISGHVSLFWYQQALGQGPEFLTYFQNEAQLDKSGLPSDRFFAERPEGSVSTLKIQRTQQEDSAVYLCASSLGETGFGQPQHFGDGTRLSIL.

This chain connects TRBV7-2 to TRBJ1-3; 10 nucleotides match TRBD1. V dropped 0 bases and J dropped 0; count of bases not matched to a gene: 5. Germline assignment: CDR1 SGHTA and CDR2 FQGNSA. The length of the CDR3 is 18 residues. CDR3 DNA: TGTGCCAGCAGCTTAGCGACAGGGGGCCCCGACTCTGGAAACACCATATATTTT. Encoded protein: CASSLATGGPDSGNTIYF.

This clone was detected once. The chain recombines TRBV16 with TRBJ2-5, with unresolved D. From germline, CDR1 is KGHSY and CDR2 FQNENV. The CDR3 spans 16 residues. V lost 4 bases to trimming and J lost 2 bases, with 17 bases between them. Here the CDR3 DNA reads TGTGCCAGCAGCCGCCTAGGCGCGTCCGGGCAAGAGACCCAGTACTTC. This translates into CASSRLGASGQETQYF.

This chain's CDR3 is CASSEYGQRPDTQYF. In DNA, the CDR3 is TGTGCCAGCAGTGAATATGGTCAGAGGCCAGATACGCAGTATTTT. The chain uses TRBV6-1 and TRBJ2-3; no firm D call. The germline V and J ends were trimmed by 2 bases and 4 bases, with 13 bases remaining between them. This CDR3 spans 15 amino acids. Germline V gives CDR1 MNHNS, CDR2 SASEGT.

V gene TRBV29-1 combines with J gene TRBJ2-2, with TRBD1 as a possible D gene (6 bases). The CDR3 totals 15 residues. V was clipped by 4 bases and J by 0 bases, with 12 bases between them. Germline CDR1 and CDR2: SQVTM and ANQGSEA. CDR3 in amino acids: CSVATRGTNTGELFF. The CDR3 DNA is TGCAGCGTTGCGACCAGGGGAACGAACACCGGGGAGCTGTTTTTT.

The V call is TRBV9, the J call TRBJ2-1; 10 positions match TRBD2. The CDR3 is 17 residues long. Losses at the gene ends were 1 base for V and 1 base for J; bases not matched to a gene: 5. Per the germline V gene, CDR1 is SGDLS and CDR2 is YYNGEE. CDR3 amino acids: CASSVKLAGYSYNEQFF. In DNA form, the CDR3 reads TGTGCCAGCAGCGTAAAACTAGCGGGATATTCCTACAATGAGCAGTTCTTC.

CDR3 sequence reads: CASSEAGRTSNQPQHF. The CDR3 nucleotides read TGTGCCAGCAGTGAAGCAGGCAGGACAAGCAATCAGCCCCAGCATTTT. The chain combines TRBV25-1 with TRBJ1-5, with a tentative D call TRBD1 (5 bases). V was clipped by 2 bases and J by 1 base, with 12 bases between them. From germline, CDR1 is MGHDK and CDR2 SYGVNS. The CDR3 extends over 16 amino acids. The full variable domain, rest sourced from reference TRBV25-1 and TRBJ1-5, is EADIYQTPRYLVIGTGKKITLECSQTMGHDKMYWYQQDPGMELHLIHYSYGVNSTEKGDLSSESTVSRIRTEHFPLTLESARPSHTSQYLCASSEAGRTSNQPQHFGDGTRLSIL.

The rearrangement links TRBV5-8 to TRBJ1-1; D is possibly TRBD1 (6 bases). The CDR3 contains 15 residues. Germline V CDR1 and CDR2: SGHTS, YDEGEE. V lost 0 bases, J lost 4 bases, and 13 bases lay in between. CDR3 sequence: CASSLEAGAVTEAFF. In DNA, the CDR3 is TGTGCCAGCAGCTTGGAGGCAGGGGCGGTCACTGAAGCTTTCTTT.

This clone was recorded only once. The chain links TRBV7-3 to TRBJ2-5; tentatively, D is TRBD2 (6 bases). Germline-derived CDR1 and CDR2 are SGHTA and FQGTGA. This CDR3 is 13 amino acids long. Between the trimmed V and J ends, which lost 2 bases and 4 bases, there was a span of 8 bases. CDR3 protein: CASSLVGGETQYF. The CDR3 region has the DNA TGTGCCAGCAGCTTAGTCGGGGGAGAGACCCAGTACTTC.